Following are 2 T cell receptor beta chains from one sample sequenced in a study of T-cell reconstitution after alpha-beta-depleted transplantation in children. Unique molecular identifiers were incorporated when the TCRbeta library was constructed. MiXCR was run by TCRdb on the PCR reads, yielding one entry per CDR3 protein. The data contain 250,000 to 400,000 distinct CDR3 sequences, approximately 23% of them singletons. The starting material was PBMCs, mostly from graft donor cells, obtained 180 days after TCRalphabeta/CD19-depleted stem cell transplant. The receptors derive from a male patient under 18 who had a stem cell transplant for acute lymphoblastic leukemia, so the T cells may come from the graft donor.

The J gene is TRBJ2-1, the V gene TRBV9; 7 bases are a match to TRBD1. From germline, CDR1 is SGDLS and CDR2 YYNGEE. V dropped 2 bases and J dropped 7; count of bases not matched to a gene: 6. This CDR3 has 14 amino acids. This chain's CDR3 is CASSVWDSFNEQFF. The DNA of the CDR3 is TGTGCCAGCAGCGTTTGGGACAGCTTTAATGAGCAGTTCTTC. The whole variable domain, filled in from reference TRBV9 and TRBJ2-1, reads DSGVTQTPKHLITATGQRVTLRCSPRSGDLSVYWYQQSLDQGLQFLIQYYNGEERAKGNILERFSAQQFPDLHSELNLSSLELGDSALYFCASSVWDSFNEQFFGPGTRLTVL.

This clonotype came up a few times. The chain couples TRBV12-3 or TRBV12-4 to TRBJ1-1, with D unresolved. Trimming stripped 3 bases from V and 4 bases from J, with 9 bases between. This CDR3 is built from 13 residues. CDR3 in amino acids: CASSFSEVTEAFF. The CDR3 DNA sequence: TGTGCCAGCAGTTTCTCGGAGGTCACTGAAGCTTTCTTT.